What follows are 20 T cell receptor beta chains derived from one specimen sequenced in a study of technical replicates of blood from a handful of donors. Clones were sequenced by immunoSEQ multiplex PCR, and TCRdb holds only the in-frame ones, with some missing. The sample holds tens of thousands of clones, 95% seen once. The sequenced material came from T cells isolated from PBMCs. These receptors were taken from a human donor in good health.

The chain employs TRBV6-1 and TRBJ2-7; TRBD1 aligns across 10 bases. CDR3 length: 14 amino acids. Germline lookup yields CDR1 MNHNS and CDR2 SASEGT. Trimming cost V 6 bases and J 3 bases; bases outside gene matches: 5. The CDR3 nucleotides read TGTGCCAGCAGAATCGGGACAGGGGTCTACGAGCAGTACTTC. This translates into CASRIGTGVYEQYF.

This chain uses TRBV30 with TRBJ2-7, with D possibly being TRBD2 (6 bases). The CDR3 is made up of 13 amino acids. The ends were cut back, 2 bases at V and 6 bases at J, with 14 bases in the middle. Germline CDR1 reads GTSNPN; CDR2 reads SVGIG (reference sequence). In DNA form, the CDR3 reads TGTGCCTGGAGTCCGGGACTTAATCCCGAGCAGTACTTC. The encoded protein is CAWSPGLNPEQYF.

The V gene is TRBV7-2, the J gene TRBJ1-4; D perhaps matches TRBD1 (6 bases). Trimming stripped 6 bases from V and 3 bases from J, with 17 bases between. The germline CDR1 and CDR2 sequences are SGHTA and FQGNSA. CDR3 length: 16 amino acids. DNA of the CDR3: TGTGCCAGCAGGCAGACCTCAGGGGCCCCTAATGAAAAACTGTTTTTT. It codes for CASRQTSGAPNEKLFF.

This clone appeared a few times. The chain couples TRBV28 to TRBJ1-5; maybe TRBD1 (5 bases). The CDR3 is 15 residues long. V lost 9 bases, J lost 3 bases, and 18 bases lay in between. Germline V CDR1 and CDR2: MDHEN, SYDVKM. The CDR3 DNA reads as TGTGCCAGTTCAGGGTCCCAAGTATACAATCAGCCCCAGCATTTT. It encodes CASSGSQVYNQPQHF.

CDR3 amino acids: CASSAAGVNNEQFF. The CDR3 coding sequence is TGTGCCAGCAGCGCCGCCGGGGTAAACAATGAGCAGTTCTTC. This chain links TRBV9 with TRBJ2-1, with D perhaps matching TRBD2 (5 bases). V dropped 3 bases and J dropped 5 bases, with 12 bases sitting between them. In germline, CDR1 is SGDLS, CDR2 YYNGEE. The CDR3 extends over 14 amino acids.

This sequence joins TRBV4-3 and TRBJ2-1, with TRBD1 matching over 9 bases. V lost 2 bases to trimming and J lost 5 bases; unmatched junction nucleotides: 10. CDR1 and CDR2 from the germline V gene are LGHNA and YSLEER. The CDR3 length is 17 residues. The CDR3 sequence: CASSQTRDRERNNEQFF. CDR3 coding DNA: TGCGCCAGCAGCCAAACCCGGGACAGGGAAAGAAACAATGAGCAGTTCTTC.

The chain carries TRBV9 and TRBJ2-7; D is possibly TRBD2 (5 bases). The CDR3 is 16 amino acids. Germline loops: CDR1 SGDLS, CDR2 YYNGEE. Trimming pared 1 base from V and 3 bases from J, leaving 17 bases between. CDR3 nucleotides: TGTGCCAGCAGCGTAAGGCCCGAGGGCGGCAACTACGAGCAGTACTTC. Encoded protein: CASSVRPEGGNYEQYF. Full variable domain (missing parts from reference TRBV9 and TRBJ2-7): DSGVTQTPKHLITATGQRVTLRCSPRSGDLSVYWYQQSLDQGLQFLIQYYNGEERAKGNILERFSAQQFPDLHSELNLSSLELGDSALYFCASSVRPEGGNYEQYFGPGTRLTVT.

The rearrangement uses TRBV5-4 and TRBJ1-2; D may be TRBD1 (6 bases). The ends were cut back, 4 bases at V and 1 base at J, with 11 bases in the middle. Germline V gives CDR1 SGHNT, CDR2 YYREEE (reference sequence). This CDR3 is built from 14 residues. The CDR3 loop reads CASSPDRINYGYTF. The CDR3 DNA is TGTGCCAGCAGCCCCGACAGGATTAACTATGGCTACACCTTC.

V and J are TRBV6-4 and TRBJ2-1; a weak D match, TRBD2 (5 bases). Germline-derived CDR1 and CDR2 are MRHNA and SNTAGT. V dropped 2 bases and J dropped 8 bases, with 16 bases sitting between them. The CDR3 has 15 residues. CDR3 protein: CASSDLGVPAHEQFF. Written as DNA, the CDR3 is TGTGCCAGCAGTGACCTCGGGGTCCCGGCCCATGAGCAGTTCTTC.

The DNA for the CDR3 is TGTGCCAGTAGTACCGGGACTCCTTACGAGCAGTACTTC. It is translated as CASSTGTPYEQYF. This sequence joins TRBV19 and TRBJ2-7; possible D gene TRBD2, 6 bases. Germline V gene sequence: CDR1 LNHDA, CDR2 SQIVND (reference sequence). There are 13 residues in the CDR3. The V gene lost 4 bases and the J gene lost 4 bases, with 11 bases spanning the gap.

The J gene is TRBJ2-7, the V gene TRBV6-1, with a possible D match to TRBD1 (6 bases). Trimming removed 4 bases at V and 3 bases at J, with 13 bases between. The CDR3 extends over 14 amino acids. Germline-derived CDR1 and CDR2 are MNHNS and SASEGT. The CDR3: CASSVSRDNYEQYF. The CDR3, as DNA: TGTGCCAGCAGTGTATCCCGGGACAACTACGAGCAGTACTTC.

J is TRBJ2-1 and V is TRBV10-1, with 7 bases matching TRBD2. Germline assignment: CDR1 WNHNN and CDR2 SYGVQD (reference sequence). The CDR3 runs to 15 residues. V lost 2 bases and J lost 6; bases outside the gene matches: 7. Here the CDR3 DNA reads TGCGCCAGCAGTGAGGGACTAGAGTGGGCCAATGAGCAGTTCTTC. Amino acid sequence: CASSEGLEWANEQFF.

This chain joins TRBV30 and TRBJ2-7; 7 positions agree with TRBD1. The J segment lost 0 bases and the V segment lost 0 bases, leaving 2 bases of the junction unmatched. The CDR3 is 14 amino acids. CDR1 is GTSNPN and CDR2 is SVGIG in the germline V gene (reference sequence). As DNA, the CDR3 is TGTGCCTGGAGTGTGGACAGGTACTCCTACGAGCAGTACTTC. Amino acid sequence: CAWSVDRYSYEQYF.

The chain carries TRBV4-3 and TRBJ2-1, with 11 bases fitting TRBD2. Germline V gene sequence: CDR1 LGHNA, CDR2 YSLEER. With 1 base clipped from V and 8 bases from J, the junction kept 7 bases outside the gene matches. The CDR3 consists of 16 residues. CDR3 DNA: TGCGCCAGCAGCCAAGTGGTAGCGGGAGGGATGGATGAGCAGTTCTTC. Protein sequence: CASSQVVAGGMDEQFF.

The gene calls are TRBV9 and TRBJ1-5, with D possibly matching TRBD1 (5 bases). Germline CDR1 and CDR2: SGDLS and YYNGEE. The CDR3 covers 13 residues. V dropped 4 bases and J dropped 2 bases, with 7 bases sitting between them. CDR3 in amino acids: CASSLQGNQPQHF. The DNA of the CDR3 is TGTGCCAGCAGCCTACAGGGCAATCAGCCCCAGCATTTT. Full variable domain (missing parts from reference TRBV9 and TRBJ1-5): DSGVTQTPKHLITATGQRVTLRCSPRSGDLSVYWYQQSLDQGLQFLIQYYNGEERAKGNILERFSAQQFPDLHSELNLSSLELGDSALYFCASSLQGNQPQHFGDGTRLSIL.

The CDR3 sequence is CATRTGQEYGYTF. CDR3 in DNA: TGTGCCACCAGGACAGGACAGGAATATGGCTACACCTTC. The genes are TRBV15 and TRBJ1-2, with 7 bases identical to TRBD1. Germline V gene sequence: CDR1 LNHNV, CDR2 YYDKDF (reference sequence). The ends lost 6 bases at V and 5 bases at J; junction bases unmatched: 6. The CDR3 is 13 amino acids.

The genes are TRBV10-2 and TRBJ2-7, with D perhaps TRBD1 (5 bases). V gave up 4 bases and J gave up 2 bases, with 9 bases separating them. CDR1 and CDR2 from the germline V gene are WSHSY and SAAADI. This CDR3 spans 13 amino acids. CDR3 protein: CASSVTETYEQYF. In nucleotides, the CDR3 is TGCGCCAGCAGTGTGACAGAGACCTACGAGCAGTACTTC.

Only a few counts were recorded for this clone. This sequence joins TRBV27 and TRBJ1-1, with D uncertain. With 0 bases removed from V and 6 bases from J, the gap between germline ends came to 11 bases. Germline V gene lookup returns CDR1 MNHEY and CDR2 SMNVEV (reference sequence). The CDR3 is 14 amino acids. CDR3 nucleotide sequence: TGTGCCAGCAGTTTATCGTTACAGAGCTCTGAAGCTTTCTTT. Translating it yields CASSLSLQSSEAFF.

The J gene is TRBJ2-7, the V gene TRBV7-3, with 8 bases that match TRBD2. The germline V gene has CDR1 SGHTA and CDR2 FQGTGA. This CDR3 has 17 amino acids. V lost 1 base to trimming and J lost 6 bases; unmatched junction nucleotides: 14. This chain's CDR3 is CASSLNPISGIPPEQYF. CDR3 nucleotide sequence: TGTGCCAGCAGCTTAAACCCAATTAGCGGGATCCCTCCCGAGCAGTACTTC.

This clone was counted a few times. The genes are TRBV6-1 and TRBJ1-5; D call uncertain. Germline V gives CDR1 MNHNS, CDR2 SASEGT. The CDR3 runs 13 residues. V gave up 7 bases and J gave up 4 bases, with 11 bases separating them. CDR3 in amino acids: CASKATLNQPQHF. CDR3 DNA: TGTGCCAGCAAAGCGACTCTTAATCAGCCCCAGCATTTT.